This T cell receptor beta chain was captured by sequencing in a study of blood T cell repertoires in COVID-19. The assay was immunoSEQ multiplex PCR, and TCRdb's table has in-frame clones only and misses some. The repertoire includes roughly 140,000 clones, about nine tenths of them detected once, and about 4% sits in the top ten. This clone appeared a single time. V was pared by 3 bases and J by 10 bases, with 7 bases of the junction left unmatched. This CDR3 has 15 residues. CDR1 SGHRS and CDR2 YFSETQ come from the germline V gene. The V gene is TRBV5-1, the J gene TRBJ1-6; the match to TRBD1 covers 10 bases. Sequenced material: peripheral blood. The origin of this receptor is a woman between 55 and 75 years old with active or convalescent COVID-19. This chain's CDR3 is CASSSTGTGDSPLHF. CDR3 DNA sequence: TGCGCCAGCAGCTCGACTGGGACAGGGGACTCACCCCTCCACTTT.